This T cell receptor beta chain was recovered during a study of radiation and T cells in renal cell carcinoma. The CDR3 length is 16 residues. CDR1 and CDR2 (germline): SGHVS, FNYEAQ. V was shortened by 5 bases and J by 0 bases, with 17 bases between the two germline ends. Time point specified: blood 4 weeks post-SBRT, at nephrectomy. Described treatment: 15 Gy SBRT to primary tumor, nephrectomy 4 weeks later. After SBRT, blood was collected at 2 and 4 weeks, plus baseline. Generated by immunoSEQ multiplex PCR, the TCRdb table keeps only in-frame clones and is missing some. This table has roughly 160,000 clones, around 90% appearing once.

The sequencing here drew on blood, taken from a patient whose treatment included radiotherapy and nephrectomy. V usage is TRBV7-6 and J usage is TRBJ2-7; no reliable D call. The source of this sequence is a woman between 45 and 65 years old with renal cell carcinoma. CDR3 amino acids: CASSTRQGLYSYEQYF. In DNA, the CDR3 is TGTGCCAGCAGCACCCGTCAAGGGTTATACTCCTACGAGCAGTACTTC.